This T cell receptor (beta chain) derives from a study of shared clonotypes between healthy human individuals. Study results and limitations: A small donor pool kept down the genetic and exposure-history diversity that was represented. It was the non-shared clonotypes that had lower generation probabilities than clonotypes shared by all four donors. Depth of sequencing was expected to influence donor clonotype sharing.

Cells designated naive CD8 were CD45RO-negative and were positively selected for CCR7, with terminally differentiated effector memory CD45RA+ cells excluded. Those who donated, Caucasian adults without exception, all lived in Nashville, Tennessee. Note on this clone: Its antigen is still unknown.

Assay: immunoSEQ multiplex PCR; the TCRdb copy retains only in-frame clones and omits some. The sample records 600,000 or so clones, roughly 98% being singletons. Sequencing was performed on naive CD8+ T cells sorted from blood. This clonotype was obtained from a man aged 25-40 years in good health.

CDR3 sequence reads: CASSNIGTGVPGELFF. Written as DNA, the CDR3 is TGTGCCAGCAGCAATATCGGGACAGGGGTTCCCGGGGAGCTGTTTTTT. The chain couples TRBV5-4 to TRBJ2-2; TRBD1 aligns across 10 bases. The CDR3 extends over 16 amino acids. V trimming: 4 bases; J trimming: 6 bases; junction bases outside the gene matches: 9. The germline CDR1 and CDR2 sequences are SGHNT and YYREEE (reference sequence).